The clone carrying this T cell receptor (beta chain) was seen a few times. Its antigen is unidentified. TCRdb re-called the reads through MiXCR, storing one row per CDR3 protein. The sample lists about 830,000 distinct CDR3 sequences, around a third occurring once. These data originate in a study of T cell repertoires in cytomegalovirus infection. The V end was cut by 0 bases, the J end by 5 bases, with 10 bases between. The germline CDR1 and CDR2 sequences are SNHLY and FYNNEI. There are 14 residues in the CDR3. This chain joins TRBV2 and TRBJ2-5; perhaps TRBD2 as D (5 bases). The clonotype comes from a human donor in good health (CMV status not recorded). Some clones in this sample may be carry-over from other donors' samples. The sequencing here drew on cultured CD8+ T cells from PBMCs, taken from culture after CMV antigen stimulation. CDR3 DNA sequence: TGTGCCAGCAGTGAAGCGGTAGGGAGTGAGACCCAGTACTTC. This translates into CASSEAVGSETQYF. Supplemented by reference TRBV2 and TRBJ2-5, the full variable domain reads EPEVTQTPSHQVTQMGQEVILRCVPISNHLYFYWYRQILGQKVEFLVSFYNNEISEKSEIFDDQFSVERPDGSNFTLKIRSTKLEDSAMYFCASSEAVGSETQYFGPGTRLLVL.